The 11 T cell receptor beta chains below all came from one sample that was sequenced in a study of blood T cell repertoires in COVID-19. The repertoire was sequenced with immunoSEQ multiplex PCR; TCRdb's copy has only in-frame clones and lacks some. Of over 200,000 clones listed, 80% to 90% are singletons. The material sequenced was peripheral blood. The receptors were sampled from a woman in her fifties or sixties with acute or convalescent COVID-19.

The genes are TRBV27 and TRBJ1-2; tentative D call: TRBD1 (5 bases). The length of the CDR3 is 12 residues. Germline CDR1 MNHEY, CDR2 SMNVEV (reference sequence). The V end was cut by 3 bases, the J end by 8 bases, with 10 bases between. CDR3 loop: CASSFQGEGYTF. The CDR3 nucleotides read TGTGCCAGCAGTTTCCAGGGCGAGGGCTACACCTTC.

This clone was found once. The CDR3 DNA sequence: TGTGCCAGCTCAGTACGGAGATTAGAGACCCAGTACTTC. The encoded protein is CASSVRRLETQYF. V gene TRBV18 combines with J gene TRBJ2-5; no clear D. CDR1 is KGHSH and CDR2 is LQKENI in the germline V gene. CDR3 length equals 13 residues. The V and J ends lost 5 bases and 4 bases respectively, with 11 bases between them.

This sequence joins TRBV15 and TRBJ2-2; weak D call: TRBD2 (5 bases). The CDR3 length is 13 residues. Trimming removed 5 bases at V and 1 base at J, with 5 bases between. CDR1 is LNHNV and CDR2 is YYDKDF in the germline V gene (reference sequence). The CDR3 bases are TGTGCCACCAGCGAGGGGAACACCGGGGAGCTGTTTTTT. Encoded protein: CATSEGNTGELFF.

In this sample, this clone turned up a few times. The chain combines TRBV5-1 with TRBJ2-1, with a weak D call TRBD2 (6 bases). The CDR3 runs 15 residues. CDR1 is SGHRS and CDR2 is YFSETQ in the germline V gene. Trimming shortened V by 4 bases and J by 0 bases, and 11 bases separated the two germline ends. CDR3 coding DNA: TGCGCCAGCAGCCCCCCGCGGGACTCCTACAATGAGCAGTTCTTC. It encodes CASSPPRDSYNEQFF.

This clone was seen a handful of times. The chain links TRBV6-5 to TRBJ1-1; D is unresolved. V lost 4 bases, J lost 1 base, and 4 bases lay in between. The germline CDR1 and CDR2 sequences are MNHEY and SVGAGI. This CDR3 spans 12 amino acids. The CDR3 sequence: CASSFRNTEAFF. For the CDR3, the DNA is TGTGCCAGCAGTTTTAGGAACACTGAAGCTTTCTTT.

This clone was detected only once. This rearrangement joins TRBV4-2 to TRBJ2-7, with 12 bases identical to TRBD2. The CDR3 covers 15 residues. CDR1 and CDR2 from the germline V gene are LGHNA and YNFKEQ. V was pared by 3 bases and J by 2 bases, with 2 bases of the junction left unmatched. The CDR3 sequence is CASSQGLAGTYEQYF. CDR3 bases: TGTGCCAGCAGCCAGGGACTAGCGGGTACCTACGAGCAGTACTTC.

The chain is built from TRBV9 and TRBJ2-7; no clear D. V lost 4 bases to trimming and J lost 3 bases, with 17 bases between them. Germline V CDR1 and CDR2: SGDLS, YYNGEE. The CDR3 totals 15 residues. The CDR3 loop is CASSPTHSPYYEQYF. CDR3 bases: TGTGCCAGCAGCCCAACGCACAGCCCGTACTACGAGCAGTACTTC.

This clone was counted a few times. The rearrangement uses TRBV20-1 and TRBJ2-1; D remains ambiguous. The CDR3 spans 13 residues. Between the trimmed V and J ends, which lost 3 bases and 4 bases, there was a span of 10 bases. Germline V gene lookup returns CDR1 DFQATT and CDR2 SNEGSKA (reference sequence). The chain's CDR3 is CSASIILYNEQFF. The CDR3 region has the DNA TGCAGTGCTAGTATTATCCTTTACAATGAGCAGTTCTTC.

The chain employs TRBV6-6 and TRBJ1-2; D gene uncertain. Trimming took 6 bases from V and 4 from J, leaving 15 bases between them. The V gene's germline CDR1 is MNHNY and CDR2 SVGAGI (reference sequence). The CDR3 consists of 14 residues. The CDR3 region is CASSTGRSGYGYTF. CDR3 nucleotides: TGTGCCAGCAGCACCGGGAGGAGCGGCTATGGCTACACCTTC.

The chain recombines TRBV5-4 with TRBJ1-2, with a weak D call TRBD1 (5 bases). Germline CDR1 is SGHNT and CDR2 is YYREEE (reference sequence). This CDR3 region has 15 residues. V lost 0 bases and J lost 6, with 15 bases in between. The CDR3: CASSLGQAGTNGYTF. The CDR3, as DNA: TGTGCCAGCAGCTTGGGGCAGGCGGGGACTAATGGCTACACCTTC. Full variable domain (missing parts from reference TRBV5-4 and TRBJ1-2): ETGVTQSPTHLIKTRGQQVTLRCSSQSGHNTVSWYQQALGQGPQFIFQYYREEENGRGNFPPRFSGLQFPNYSSELNVNALELDDSALYLCASSLGQAGTNGYTFGSGTRLTVV.

The chain couples TRBV29-1 to TRBJ1-2, with 7 bases matching TRBD1. Looked up from germline, CDR1 is SQVTM and CDR2 is ANQGSEA. Trimming at V came to 2 bases and at J to 4 bases, leaving 10 bases not matched to a gene. This CDR3 spans 15 amino acids. CDR3 sequence reads: CSVEPITGDGYGYTF. In DNA, the CDR3 is TGCAGCGTTGAACCAATTACAGGGGATGGCTATGGCTACACCTTC.